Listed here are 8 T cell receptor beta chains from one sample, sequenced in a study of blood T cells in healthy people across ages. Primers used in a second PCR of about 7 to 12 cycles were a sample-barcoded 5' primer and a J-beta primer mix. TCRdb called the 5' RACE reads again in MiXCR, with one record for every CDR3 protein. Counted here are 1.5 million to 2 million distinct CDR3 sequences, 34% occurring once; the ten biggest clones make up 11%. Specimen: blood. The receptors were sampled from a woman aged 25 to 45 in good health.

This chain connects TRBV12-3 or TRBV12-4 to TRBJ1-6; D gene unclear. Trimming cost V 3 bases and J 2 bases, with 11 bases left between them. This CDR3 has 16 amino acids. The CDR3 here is CASSFDREAYNSPLHF. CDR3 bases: TGTGCCAGCAGTTTCGATAGGGAGGCCTATAATTCACCCCTCCACTTT.

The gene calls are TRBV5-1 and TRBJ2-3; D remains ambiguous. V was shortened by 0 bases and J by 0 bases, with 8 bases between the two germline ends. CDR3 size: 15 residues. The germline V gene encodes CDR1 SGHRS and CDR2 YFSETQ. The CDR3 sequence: CASSLEISSTDTQYF. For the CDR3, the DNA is TGCGCCAGCAGCTTGGAAATCTCGAGCACAGATACGCAGTATTTT.

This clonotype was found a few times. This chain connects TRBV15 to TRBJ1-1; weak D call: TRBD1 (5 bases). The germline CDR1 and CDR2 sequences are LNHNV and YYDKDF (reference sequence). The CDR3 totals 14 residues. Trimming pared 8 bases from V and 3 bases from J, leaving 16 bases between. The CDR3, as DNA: TGTGCCACCGGCGGGGAGGGGTCGGACACTGAAGCTTTCTTT. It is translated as CATGGEGSDTEAFF.

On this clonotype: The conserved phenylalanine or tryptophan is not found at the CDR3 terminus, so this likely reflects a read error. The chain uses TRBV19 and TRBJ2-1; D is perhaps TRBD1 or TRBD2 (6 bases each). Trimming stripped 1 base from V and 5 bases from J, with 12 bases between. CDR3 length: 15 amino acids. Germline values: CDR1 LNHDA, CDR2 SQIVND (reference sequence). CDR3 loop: CASSIGGARNNEQFC. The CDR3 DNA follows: TGTGCCAGTAGTATAGGGGGGGCCCGGAACAATGAGCAGTTCTGC.

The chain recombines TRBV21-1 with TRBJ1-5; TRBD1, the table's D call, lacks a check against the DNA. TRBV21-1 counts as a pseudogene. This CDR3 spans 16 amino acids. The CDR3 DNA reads TGTGCCAGCAGCAAAGAAGGGGCAGGTAACGGTCAGCCCCAGCATTTT. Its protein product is CASSKEGAGNGQPQHF.

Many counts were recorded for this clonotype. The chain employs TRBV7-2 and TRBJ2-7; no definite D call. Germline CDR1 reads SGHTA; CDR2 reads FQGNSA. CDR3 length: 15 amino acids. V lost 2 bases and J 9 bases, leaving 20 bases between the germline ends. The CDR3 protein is CASSLYFPTLEGQYF. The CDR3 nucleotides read TGTGCCAGCAGCTTATATTTCCCGACTTTAGAAGGGCAGTACTTC. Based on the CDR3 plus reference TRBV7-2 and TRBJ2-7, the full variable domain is GAGVSQSPSNKVTEKGKDVELRCDPISGHTALYWYRQSLGQGLEFLIYFQGNSAPDKSGLPSDRFSAERTGGSVSTLTIQRTQQEDSAVYLCASSLYFPTLEGQYFGPGTRLTVT.

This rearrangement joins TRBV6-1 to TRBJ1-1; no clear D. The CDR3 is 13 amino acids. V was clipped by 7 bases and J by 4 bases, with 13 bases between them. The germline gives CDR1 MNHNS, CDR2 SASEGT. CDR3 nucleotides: TGTGCCAGCACTTTGAGGAGTTTCACTGAAGCTTTCTTT. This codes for CASTLRSFTEAFF.

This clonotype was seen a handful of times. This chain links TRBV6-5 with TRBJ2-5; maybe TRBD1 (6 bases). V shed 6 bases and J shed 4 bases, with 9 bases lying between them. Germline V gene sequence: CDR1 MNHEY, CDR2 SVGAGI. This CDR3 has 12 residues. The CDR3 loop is CASRDRPETQYF. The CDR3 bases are TGTGCCAGCAGAGACAGGCCAGAGACCCAGTACTTC.